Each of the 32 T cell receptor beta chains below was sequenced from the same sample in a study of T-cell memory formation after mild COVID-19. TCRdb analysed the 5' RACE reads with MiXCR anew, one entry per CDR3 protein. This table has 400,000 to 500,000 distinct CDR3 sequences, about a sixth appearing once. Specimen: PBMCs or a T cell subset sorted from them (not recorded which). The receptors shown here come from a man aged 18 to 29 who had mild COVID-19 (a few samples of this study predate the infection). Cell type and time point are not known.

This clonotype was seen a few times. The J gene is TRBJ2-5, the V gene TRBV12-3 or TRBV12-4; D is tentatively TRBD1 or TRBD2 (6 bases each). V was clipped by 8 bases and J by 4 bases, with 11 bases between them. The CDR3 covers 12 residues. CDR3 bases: TGTGCCAGCGGGGGGCAAGTAGAGACCCAGTACTTC. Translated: CASGGQVETQYF.

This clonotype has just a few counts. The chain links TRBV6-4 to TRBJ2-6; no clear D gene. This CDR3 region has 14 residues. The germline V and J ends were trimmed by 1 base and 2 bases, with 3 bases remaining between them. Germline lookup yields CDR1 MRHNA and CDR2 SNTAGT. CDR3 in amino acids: CASSDYPGANVLTF. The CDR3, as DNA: TGTGCCAGCAGTGACTACCCTGGGGCCAACGTCCTGACTTTC.

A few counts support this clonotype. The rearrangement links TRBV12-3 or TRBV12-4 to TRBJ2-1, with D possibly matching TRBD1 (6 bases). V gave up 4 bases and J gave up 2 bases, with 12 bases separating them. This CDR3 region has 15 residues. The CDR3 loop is CASSSRGIPYNEQFF. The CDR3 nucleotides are TGTGCCAGCAGTTCAAGGGGGATCCCCTACAATGAGCAGTTCTTC.

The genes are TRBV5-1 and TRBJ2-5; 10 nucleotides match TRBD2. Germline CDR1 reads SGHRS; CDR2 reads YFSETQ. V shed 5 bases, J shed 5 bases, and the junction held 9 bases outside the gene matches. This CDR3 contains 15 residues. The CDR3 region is CASSPELAGIETQYF. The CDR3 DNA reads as TGCGCCAGCAGTCCGGAACTAGCGGGGATTGAGACCCAGTACTTC.

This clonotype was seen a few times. This chain's CDR3 is CASSPAPSSGNTIYF. In DNA form, the CDR3 reads TGCGCCAGCAGCCCAGCTCCCAGCTCTGGAAACACCATATATTTT. This rearrangement joins TRBV4-3 to TRBJ1-3; D is undetermined. V was cut by 4 bases and J by 0 bases, with 10 bases left in between. This CDR3 has 15 amino acids. Germline loops: CDR1 LGHNA, CDR2 YSLEER.

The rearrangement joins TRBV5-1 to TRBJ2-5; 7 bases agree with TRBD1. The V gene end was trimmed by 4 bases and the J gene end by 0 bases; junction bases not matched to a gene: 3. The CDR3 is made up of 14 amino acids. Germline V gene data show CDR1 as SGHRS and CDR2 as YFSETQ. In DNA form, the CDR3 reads TGCGCCAGCAGCCGTGACAGGGACCAAGAGACCCAGTACTTC. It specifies CASSRDRDQETQYF. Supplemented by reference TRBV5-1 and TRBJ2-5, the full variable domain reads KAGVTQTPRYLIKTRGQQVTLSCSPISGHRSVSWYQQTPGQGLQFLFEYFSETQRNKGNFPGRFSGRQFSNSRSEMNVSTLELGDSALYLCASSRDRDQETQYFGPGTRLLVL.

The CDR3 protein is CASSISGTRYEQYF. CDR3 coding DNA: TGTGCCAGTAGTATCTCCGGCACCCGCTACGAGCAGTACTTC. V and J are TRBV19 and TRBJ2-7, with no clear D. CDR3 length equals 14 residues. V dropped 3 bases and J dropped 3 bases, with 12 bases sitting between them. CDR1 LNHDA and CDR2 SQIVND come from the germline V gene (reference sequence). Filled out from reference TRBV19 and TRBJ2-7, the complete variable domain reads DGGITQSPKYLFRKEGQNVTLSCEQNLNHDAMYWYRQDPGQGLRLIYYSQIVNDFQKGDIAEGYSVSREKKESFPLTVTSAQKNPTAFYLCASSISGTRYEQYFGPGTRLTVT.

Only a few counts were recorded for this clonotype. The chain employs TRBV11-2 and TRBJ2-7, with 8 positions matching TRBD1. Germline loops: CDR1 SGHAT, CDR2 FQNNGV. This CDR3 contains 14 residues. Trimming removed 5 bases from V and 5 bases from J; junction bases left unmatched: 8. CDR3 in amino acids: CASSRNRGYDEQYF. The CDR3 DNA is TGTGCCAGCAGCCGAAACAGGGGGTATGACGAGCAGTACTTC.

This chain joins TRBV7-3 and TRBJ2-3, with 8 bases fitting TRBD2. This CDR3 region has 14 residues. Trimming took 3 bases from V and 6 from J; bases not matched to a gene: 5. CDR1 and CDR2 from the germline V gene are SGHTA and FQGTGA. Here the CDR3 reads CASSFQTSADTQYF. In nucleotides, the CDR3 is TGTGCCAGCAGCTTTCAGACTAGCGCCGATACGCAGTATTTT.

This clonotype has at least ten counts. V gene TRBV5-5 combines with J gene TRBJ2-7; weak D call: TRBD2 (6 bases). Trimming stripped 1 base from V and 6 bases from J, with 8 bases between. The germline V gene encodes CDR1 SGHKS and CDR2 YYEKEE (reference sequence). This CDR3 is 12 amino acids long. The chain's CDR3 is CASSLLGGEQYV. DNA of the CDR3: TGTGCCAGCAGCTTGCTGGGGGGCGAGCAGTACGTC.

The CDR3 region has the DNA TGCGCCAGCAGCCCGGACTACTCTGGGGCCAACGTCCTGACTTTC. This codes for CASSPDYSGANVLTF. The genes are TRBV5-1 and TRBJ2-6, with D possibly TRBD2 on 6 matching bases. The germline gives CDR1 SGHRS, CDR2 YFSETQ. V was cut by 4 bases and J by 0 bases, with 8 bases left in between. The CDR3 sequence is 15 residues long.

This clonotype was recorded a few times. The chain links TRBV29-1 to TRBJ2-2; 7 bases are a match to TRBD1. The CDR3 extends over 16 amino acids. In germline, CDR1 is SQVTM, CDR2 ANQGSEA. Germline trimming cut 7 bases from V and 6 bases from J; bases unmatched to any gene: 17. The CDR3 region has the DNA TGCAGCGCCCAGACAGGGCTCGGTTATGTAGCCGGGGAGCTGTTTTTT. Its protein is CSAQTGLGYVAGELFF.

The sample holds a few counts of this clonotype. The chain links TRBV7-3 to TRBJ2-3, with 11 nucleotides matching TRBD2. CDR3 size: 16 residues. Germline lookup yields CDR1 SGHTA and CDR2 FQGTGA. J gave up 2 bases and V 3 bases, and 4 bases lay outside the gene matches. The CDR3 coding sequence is TGTGCCAGCAGCTTGACTAGCGGGACACTCACAGATACGCAGTATTTT. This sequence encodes CASSLTSGTLTDTQYF.

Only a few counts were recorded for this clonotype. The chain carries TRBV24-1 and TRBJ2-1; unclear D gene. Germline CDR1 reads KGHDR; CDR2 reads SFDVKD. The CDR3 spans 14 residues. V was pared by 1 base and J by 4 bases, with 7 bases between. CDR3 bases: TGTGCCACCAGTGATTTCGGCGGATACAATGAGCAGTTCTTC. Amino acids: CATSDFGGYNEQFF.

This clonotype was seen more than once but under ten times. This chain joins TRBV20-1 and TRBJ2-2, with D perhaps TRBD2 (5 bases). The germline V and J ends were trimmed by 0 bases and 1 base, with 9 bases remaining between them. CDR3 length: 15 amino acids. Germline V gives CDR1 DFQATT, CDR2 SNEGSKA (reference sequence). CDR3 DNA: TGCAGTGCTAGAGAGCCTAGCCTGAACACCGGGGAGCTGTTTTTT. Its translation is CSAREPSLNTGELFF.

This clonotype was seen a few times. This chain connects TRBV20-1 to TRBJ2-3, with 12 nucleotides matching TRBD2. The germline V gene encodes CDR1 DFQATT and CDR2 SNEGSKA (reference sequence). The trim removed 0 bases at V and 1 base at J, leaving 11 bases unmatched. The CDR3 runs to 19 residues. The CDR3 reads CSARDELLAGGSGTDTQYF. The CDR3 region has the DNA TGCAGTGCTAGAGATGAGCTTCTAGCGGGGGGGAGCGGCACAGATACGCAGTATTTT.

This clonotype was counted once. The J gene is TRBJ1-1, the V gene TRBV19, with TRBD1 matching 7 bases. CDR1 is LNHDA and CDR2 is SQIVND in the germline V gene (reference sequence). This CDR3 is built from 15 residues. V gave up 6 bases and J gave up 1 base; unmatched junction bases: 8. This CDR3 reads CASSVLDRRNTEAFF. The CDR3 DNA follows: TGTGCCAGTAGCGTCTTGGACAGGAGGAACACTGAAGCTTTCTTT.

This CDR3 reads CASSPAEEVTQYF. DNA of the CDR3: TGTGCCAGCAGCCCGGCAGAGGAAGTGACCCAGTACTTC. The chain has TRBV11-3 and TRBJ2-5, with D hard to call. The V end lost 5 bases, the J end lost 7 bases, and 14 bases lay between the germline ends. The V gene's germline CDR1 is SGHNT and CDR2 YENEEA. The CDR3 has 13 amino acids.

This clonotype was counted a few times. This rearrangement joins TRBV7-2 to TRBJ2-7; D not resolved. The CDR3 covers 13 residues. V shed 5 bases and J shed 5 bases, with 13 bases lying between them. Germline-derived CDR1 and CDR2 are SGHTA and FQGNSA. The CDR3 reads CASSPTAGNEQYF. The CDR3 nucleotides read TGTGCCAGCAGCCCGACCGCTGGGAACGAGCAGTACTTC.

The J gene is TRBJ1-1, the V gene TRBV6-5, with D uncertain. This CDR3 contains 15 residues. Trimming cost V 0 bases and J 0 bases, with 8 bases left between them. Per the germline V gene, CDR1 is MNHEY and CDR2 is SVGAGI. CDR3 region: CASSYSTAMNTEAFF. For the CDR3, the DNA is TGTGCCAGCAGTTACTCCACAGCCATGAACACTGAAGCTTTCTTT.

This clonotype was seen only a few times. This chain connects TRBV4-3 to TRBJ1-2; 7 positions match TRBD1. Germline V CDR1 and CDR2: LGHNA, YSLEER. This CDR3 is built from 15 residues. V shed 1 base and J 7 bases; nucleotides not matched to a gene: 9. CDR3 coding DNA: TGCGCCAGCAGCCAAGGGGCACAGGGGTGGGGTGGCTACACCTTC. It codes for CASSQGAQGWGGYTF.

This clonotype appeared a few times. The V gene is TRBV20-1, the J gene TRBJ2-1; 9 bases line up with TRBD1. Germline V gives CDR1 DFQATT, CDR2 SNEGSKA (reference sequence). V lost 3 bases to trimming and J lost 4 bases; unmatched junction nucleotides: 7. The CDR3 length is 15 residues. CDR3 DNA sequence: TGCAGTGCTAGGAGAGGGGACAGGGCTTACAATGAGCAGTTCTTC. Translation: CSARRGDRAYNEQFF.

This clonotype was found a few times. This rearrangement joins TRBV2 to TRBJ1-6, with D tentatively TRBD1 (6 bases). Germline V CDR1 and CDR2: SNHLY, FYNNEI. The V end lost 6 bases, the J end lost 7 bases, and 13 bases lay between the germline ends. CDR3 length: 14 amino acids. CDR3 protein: CASSYREFNSPLHF. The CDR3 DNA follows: TGTGCCAGCAGCTACAGGGAGTTCAATTCACCCCTCCACTTT.

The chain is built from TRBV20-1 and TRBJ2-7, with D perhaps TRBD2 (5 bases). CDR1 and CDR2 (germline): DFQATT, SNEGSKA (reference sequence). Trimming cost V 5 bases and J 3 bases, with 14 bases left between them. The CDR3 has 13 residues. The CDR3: CSAVSLGDYEQYV. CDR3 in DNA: TGCAGTGCTGTATCGTTGGGAGACTACGAGCAGTACGTC.

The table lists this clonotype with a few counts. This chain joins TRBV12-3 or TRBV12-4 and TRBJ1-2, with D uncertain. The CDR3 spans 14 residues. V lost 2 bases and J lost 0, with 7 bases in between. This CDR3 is CASSLLVTNYGYTF. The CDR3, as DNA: TGTGCCAGCAGTTTATTGGTTACTAACTATGGCTACACCTTC.

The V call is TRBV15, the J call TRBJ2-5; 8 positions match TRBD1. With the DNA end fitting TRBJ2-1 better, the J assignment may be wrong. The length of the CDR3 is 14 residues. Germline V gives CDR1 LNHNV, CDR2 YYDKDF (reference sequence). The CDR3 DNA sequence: TGTGCCACCAGCAGGAGGACAGGGCAAGAGACCCAGTTCTTC. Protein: CATSRRTGQETQFF.

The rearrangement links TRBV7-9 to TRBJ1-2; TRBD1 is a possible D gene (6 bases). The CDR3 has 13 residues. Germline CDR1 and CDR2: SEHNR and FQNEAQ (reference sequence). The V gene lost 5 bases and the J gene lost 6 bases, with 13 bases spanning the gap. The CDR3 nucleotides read TGTGCCAGCAGCCGAGGGGGGGCGAATGGCTACACCTTC. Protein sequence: CASSRGGANGYTF. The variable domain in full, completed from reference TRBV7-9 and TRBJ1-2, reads DTGVSQNPRHKITKRGQNVTFRCDPISEHNRLYWYRQTLGQGPEFLTYFQNEAQLEKSRLLSDRFSAERPKGSFSTLEIQRTEQGDSAMYLCASSRGGANGYTFGSGTRLTVV.

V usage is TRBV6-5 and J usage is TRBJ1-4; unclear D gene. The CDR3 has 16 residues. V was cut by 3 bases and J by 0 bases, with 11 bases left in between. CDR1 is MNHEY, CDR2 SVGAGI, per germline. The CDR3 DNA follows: TGTGCCAGCAGTTATGAGTTGGTCCCAACTAATGAAAAACTGTTTTTT. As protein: CASSYELVPTNEKLFF.

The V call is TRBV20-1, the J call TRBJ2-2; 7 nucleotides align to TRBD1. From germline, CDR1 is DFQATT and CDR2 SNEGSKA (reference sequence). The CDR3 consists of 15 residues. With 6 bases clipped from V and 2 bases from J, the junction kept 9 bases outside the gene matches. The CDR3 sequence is CSASPWDSNTGELFF. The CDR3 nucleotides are TGCAGTGCCTCTCCCTGGGACAGCAACACCGGGGAGCTGTTTTTT.

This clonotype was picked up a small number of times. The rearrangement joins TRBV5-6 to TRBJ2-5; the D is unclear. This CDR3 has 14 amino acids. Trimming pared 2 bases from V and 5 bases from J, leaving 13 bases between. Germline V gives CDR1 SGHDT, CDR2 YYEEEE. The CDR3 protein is CASSFRGISETQYF. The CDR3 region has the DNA TGTGCCAGCAGCTTCAGAGGCATTTCGGAGACCCAGTACTTC.

The CDR3, as DNA: TGTGCCAGCAGCTTTCCAGGGGATCAGCCCCAGCATTTT. Translation gives CASSFPGDQPQHF. This chain links TRBV7-9 with TRBJ1-5; tentatively, D is TRBD1 (6 bases). In germline, CDR1 is SEHNR, CDR2 FQNEAQ (reference sequence). CDR3 length equals 13 residues. V was cut by 3 bases and J by 5 bases, with 8 bases left in between.

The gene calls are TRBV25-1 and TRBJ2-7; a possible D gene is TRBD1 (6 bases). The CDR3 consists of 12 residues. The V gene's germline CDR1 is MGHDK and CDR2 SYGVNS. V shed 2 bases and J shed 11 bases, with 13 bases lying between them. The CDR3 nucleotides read TGTGCCAGCAGTGAACCCACAGGGTGGGAGTACTTC. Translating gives CASSEPTGWEYF.